A selection of T cell receptor beta chains follows, all from one sample in a study of T cell responses to AZD1222 COVID-19 vaccine. TCRdb keeps only in-frame clones here, not all; method: immunoSEQ multiplex PCR. The sample lists fewer than 250,000 clones; around 93% were seen once. The material sequenced was peripheral blood, taken on day 0 of MenACWY control vaccination. The source is an adult in good health. CDR3s include the opening cysteine and the closing phenylalanine or tryptophan. The order of the fields is J gene, V gene, D gene, CDR3 protein. D genes are given only for firm matches.

>TRBJ1-4|TRBV5-1|.
CASSHSATNEKLFF
>TRBJ1-5|TRBV18|.
CASSPQDGASNQPQHF
>TRBJ2-7|TRBV7-9|.
CASSVIGGEQYF
>TRBJ2-1|TRBV6-5|.
CASSSSWGTYNEQFF
>TRBJ2-1|TRBV5-4|TRBD2
CASSLALGSGSSSYNEQFF
>TRBJ2-3|TRBV19|.
CASGDHGRADTQYF
>TRBJ1-2|TRBV5-1|.
CASSSRGRLSGGYTF
>TRBJ2-7|TRBV29-1|.
CSAVRGSYEQYF
>TRBJ1-6|TRBV6-5|.
CASSGTPVGSPLHF
>TRBJ2-3|TRBV2|.
CASMLNTDTQYF
>TRBJ1-1|TRBV6-6|TRBD1
CASSLQGANTEAFF
>TRBJ2-2|TRBV5-3|TRBD1
CARSLGDRGPERTGELFF
>TRBJ1-5|TRBV27|.
CASSPDGGVGPQHF
>TRBJ2-7|TRBV24-1|.
CATTHYEQYF
>TRBJ2-2|TRBV2|TRBD2
CASNLLARGELFF
>TRBJ2-7|TRBV13|.
CASSLHPYEQYF
>TRBJ1-4|TRBV5-1|TRBD1
CASSPGQGLKLFF
>TRBJ2-3|TRBV5-6|.
CASSLEGTDTQYF
>TRBJ1-2|TRBV12-3/TRBV12-4|TRBD1
CASSFDRAGYTF
>TRBJ2-7|TRBV5-6|TRBD1
CASSWGQGRYEQYF
>TRBJ2-2|TRBV7-2|.
CASSLVTGPGELFF
>TRBJ1-6|TRBV3-1/TRBV3-2|.
CASSQGRSSPLHF
>TRBJ2-1|TRBV7-2|TRBD1
CASSLRGQAYNEQFF